This TCR beta chain appears in the sequencing data of a study of metastatic and nonmetastatic thyroid tumors (dated by TCRdb to 2020 to 2021). Study-wide context: Repertoires from peripheral blood and from tumor or nodule tissue samples of malignant and benign thyroid patients were compared.

Overall study outcomes, separate from this receptor: In both blood and tumor samples, TCR beta diversity was reported to be significantly higher in malignant tumors than in benign nodules.

Reading from cysteine to phenylalanine, the CDR3 counts 14 amino acids. Of the read, only the CDR3 DNA is kept; its 42 bases are in frame from base 1. Based on the germline V gene (reference sequence), the CDR1 and CDR2 sequences are SEHNR and FQNEAQ. Trimming takes 5 bases from V and 1 base from J, and the germline ends sit 8 bases apart. No patient had received any treatment before thyroid surgery. The study retrospectively analysed patient clinical samples collected from about 2012 to 2019 using T-cell receptor beta sequencing. The library came from PCR. Sequencing used an Illumina HiSeq 4000. The TCR beta-chain CDR3 region of each patient was profiled by high-throughput sequencing. Per the original workflow: CDR3 differences across clinicopathological groups were used to build a classifier for discriminating distant-metastatic papillary thyroid cancer patients. The Shannon index was used to assess repertoire diversity, and the Morisita-Horn index was used to assess tumor-blood repertoire similarity. TCRdb ran its own pipeline on the public reads, namely fastp trimming at Q25 and MiXCR clone calling, and kept in-frame beta chains. TCRdb, not the authors, supplied the V and J calls. For this sample the table gives thousands of clones, of which approximately 30% were detected only once. The ten largest make up under 30% of the sample.

In regard to this clone: The clone's antigen remains unknown. No base qualities exist here, and no much larger clone lies one base off it.

The TCR was taken from a female donor with papillary thyroid cancer or a benign thyroid nodule (not recorded which). Some clones in this sample may be carry-over from other donors' samples. The chain joins TRBV7-9 to TRBJ1-4, with the D gene not clear enough to name. The specimen was adjacent normal tissue. The bases read TGTGCCAGCAGCATAGGCGAAACTAATGAAAAACTGTTTTTT. Its coded protein is CASSIGETNEKLFF.